This is a list of T cell receptor beta chains from one sample in a study of T cells in Graves' hyperthyroidism and ophthalmopathy. TCRdb passed the multiplex PCR reads through MiXCR, listing each CDR3 protein once. This sample carries 530,000 or so distinct CDR3 sequences, roughly 24% of them seen once, and the ten largest clones take about 10%. The sample was blood. The receptors shown here come from a woman between 25 and 40 years old with Graves' ophthalmopathy. Both conserved end residues are part of each CDR3. The order of the fields is D gene, CDR3 length, J gene, V gene, clone size, CDR3 DNA, CDR3 protein. The D gene is left open where the match is weak. Some rows have no size entry. The others give once, few or many, or a class for an expanded clone.

d_call: NA
cdr3_length: 14
j_call: TRBJ1-3
v_call: TRBV29-1
clone_size: many
cdr3_nt: TGCAGCGTTGATTGGGCCCTCTCTGGAAACACCATATATTTT
cdr3_aa: CSVDWALSGNTIYF

d_call: NA
cdr3_length: 13
j_call: TRBJ2-7
v_call: TRBV10-3
clone_size: many
cdr3_nt: TGTGCCATCAATCGGGGAAACTCCTACGAGCAGTACTTC
cdr3_aa: CAINRGNSYEQYF

d_call: NA
cdr3_length: 13
j_call: TRBJ1-1
v_call: TRBV19
clone_size: many
cdr3_nt: TGTGCCAGTAGTATAGGCATGGGCACTGAAGCTTTCTTT
cdr3_aa: CASSIGMGTEAFF

d_call: NA
cdr3_length: 12
j_call: TRBJ1-1
v_call: TRBV6-1
clone_size: many
cdr3_nt: TGTGCCAGCAGTGTAGGGGACACTGAAGCTTTCTTT
cdr3_aa: CASSVGDTEAFF

d_call: TRBD1
cdr3_length: 14
j_call: TRBJ1-5
v_call: TRBV5-1
clone_size: many
cdr3_nt: TGCGCCAGCAGCCCAGGGACAGAGAATCAGCCCCAGCATTTT
cdr3_aa: CASSPGTENQPQHF

d_call: TRBD1
cdr3_length: 17
j_call: TRBJ2-5
v_call: TRBV7-3
clone_size: NA
cdr3_nt: TGTGCCAGCGGCCCATCGTTCCCCGGACAGGGGAAGGAGACCCAGTACTTC
cdr3_aa: CASGPSFPGQGKETQYF

d_call: TRBD1
cdr3_length: 17
j_call: TRBJ1-5
v_call: TRBV11-2
clone_size: NA
cdr3_nt: TGTGCCAGCAGCTCGTGGGACAGCCGTTTGAGCAATCAGCCCCAGCATTTT
cdr3_aa: CASSSWDSRLSNQPQHF

d_call: NA
cdr3_length: 18
j_call: TRBJ2-3
v_call: TRBV19
clone_size: NA
cdr3_nt: TGTGCCAGTAGCGTTATGGGACAAAGAGTGGCTAGCACAGATACGCAGTATTTT
cdr3_aa: CASSVMGQRVASTDTQYF

d_call: NA
cdr3_length: 13
j_call: TRBJ1-2
v_call: TRBV29-1
clone_size: many
cdr3_nt: TGCAGCGTTGTAAAGGGGGGCGGCGATGGCTACACCTTC
cdr3_aa: CSVVKGGGDGYTF

d_call: TRBD2
cdr3_length: 15
j_call: TRBJ2-2
v_call: TRBV2
clone_size: many
cdr3_nt: TGTGCCAGCACCAGGCAGCGGGGGGGTACCGGGGAGCTGTTTTTT
cdr3_aa: CASTRQRGGTGELFF

d_call: NA
cdr3_length: 15
j_call: TRBJ2-7
v_call: TRBV29-1
clone_size: many
cdr3_nt: TGCAGCGTTGAATTGCGCGGAAGGAGCTCCTACGAGCAGTACTTC
cdr3_aa: CSVELRGRSSYEQYF